This TCR beta chain came from a study of technical replicates of blood from several donors (dated by TCRdb to 2017 to 2019). Of note for this clone: The antigen it recognizes is unknown. Per-base quality was not reported, and no clone a single base away is much larger than it.

A distance of 13 bases separates the germline ends of V and J, which lose 1 base and 0 bases respectively. From a lookup of the germline V gene, CDR1 and CDR2 are SGHVS and FQNEAQ. The CDR3 covers 17 residues, taking in both the cysteine and the phenylalanine. Only the CDR3 DNA stays, 51 bases, in frame from base 1. The library was prepared using the immunoSEQ multiplex PCR assay. Here the immuneACCESS table is served through TCRdb, limited to in-frame sequences with V and J called. Missing clones are a known gap in these copies; in checked studies unresolved V genes cover under half, and the rest lacks a known reason. The sample table records around 71,000 clones; just under 95% of these occur just once. Roughly 0.41% of the sample is in the top ten clones.

This clonotype was sampled from a human donor in good health. The source material was T cells isolated from PBMCs. The chain is assembled from TRBV7-8 and TRBJ1-3; no D gene can be assigned with confidence. CDR3 protein: CASSLEAGLYSGNTIYF. The DNA sequence follows: TGTGCCAGCAGCTTAGAGGCAGGACTTTACTCTGGAAACACCATATATTTT.